These 5 T cell receptor beta chains share one sample of origin, sequenced in a study of cytomegalovirus exposure and HLA in healthy donors. Researchers ran the PCR with 60 Vbeta and 13 Jbeta primers. Assay used: immunoSEQ multiplex PCR; TCRdb lists only in-frame clones, some missing. The sample comprises about 210,000 clones, 65% to 85% of which are singletons, and roughly 1.7% rests with the top ten. Sequencing used PBMCs. Receptors originate from a man aged 35-49 years in good health and CMV-seropositive.

The CDR3 spells CASKPSSGSIETQYF. CDR3 bases: TGTGCCAGCAAACCTTCCAGCGGGAGTATAGAGACCCAGTACTTC. This chain uses TRBV28 with TRBJ2-5; 8 bases are shared with TRBD2. CDR3 length: 15 amino acids. Germline V gene data show CDR1 as MDHEN and CDR2 as SYDVKM. After removal of 7 bases from V and 4 bases from J, the junction contained 11 bases not matched to a gene.

V is TRBV5-6 and J is TRBJ2-1, with TRBD2 matching over 10 bases. Germline V gene data show CDR1 as SGHDT and CDR2 as YYEEEE. Trimming removed 4 bases from V and 0 bases from J; junction bases left unmatched: 1. This CDR3 is 15 amino acids long. CDR3 sequence reads: CASSQRGGSYNEQFF. DNA for the CDR3: TGTGCCAGCAGCCAGCGGGGGGGCTCCTACAATGAGCAGTTCTTC.

The V and J genes are TRBV25-1 and TRBJ2-2; D is possibly TRBD1 (5 bases). This CDR3 is built from 12 residues. The V end was cut by 6 bases, the J end by 7 bases, with 9 bases between. CDR1 is MGHDK, CDR2 SYGVNS, per germline. The CDR3 region has the DNA TGTGCCAGCAGCCCAGGGAACGGGGAGCTGTTTTTT. Its translation: CASSPGNGELFF.

V gene TRBV29-1 combines with J gene TRBJ1-2; perhaps TRBD1 as D (5 bases). The CDR3 spans 12 residues. V was clipped by 3 bases and J by 8 bases, with 13 bases between them. The germline V gene has CDR1 SQVTM and CDR2 ANQGSEA. DNA for the CDR3: TGCAGCGTTGAGACGGGGGTCCCAGGCTACACCTTC. This encodes CSVETGVPGYTF.

This clone was seen once. This sequence joins TRBV5-6 and TRBJ2-1, with 9 bases matching TRBD2. The CDR3 length is 13 residues. With V trimmed by 6 bases and J by 7 bases, 5 bases remained unmatched. CDR1 is SGHDT, CDR2 YYEEEE, per germline. CDR3 nucleotides: TGTGCCAGCATCGCGGGGGGGCAAAATGAGCAGTTCTTC. Translated, it gives CASIAGGQNEQFF.